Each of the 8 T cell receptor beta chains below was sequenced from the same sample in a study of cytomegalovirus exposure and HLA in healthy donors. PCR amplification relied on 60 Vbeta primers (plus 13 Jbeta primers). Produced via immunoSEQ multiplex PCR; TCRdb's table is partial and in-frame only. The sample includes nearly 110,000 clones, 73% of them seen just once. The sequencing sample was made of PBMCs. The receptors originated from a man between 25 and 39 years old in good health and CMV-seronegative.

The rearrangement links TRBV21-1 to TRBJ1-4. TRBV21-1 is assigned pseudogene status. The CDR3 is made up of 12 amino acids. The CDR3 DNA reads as TGTGCCAGCATCACCTGGAGAGAAAAACTGTTTTTT. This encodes CASITWREKLFF.

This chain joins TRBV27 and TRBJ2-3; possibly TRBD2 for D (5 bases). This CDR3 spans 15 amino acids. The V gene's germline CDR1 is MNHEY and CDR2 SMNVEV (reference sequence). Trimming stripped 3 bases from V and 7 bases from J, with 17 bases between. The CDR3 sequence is CASSFYAGSSNTQYF. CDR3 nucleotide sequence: TGTGCCAGCAGTTTTTACGCTGGGAGTTCAAATACGCAGTATTTT.

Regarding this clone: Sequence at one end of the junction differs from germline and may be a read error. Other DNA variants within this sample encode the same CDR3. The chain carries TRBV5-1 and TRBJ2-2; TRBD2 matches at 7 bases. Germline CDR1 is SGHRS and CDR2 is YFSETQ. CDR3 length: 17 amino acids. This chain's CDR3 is CASSLGGTGRFTGELFF. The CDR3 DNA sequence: TGTGCCAGCAGCTTGGGAGGGACTGGAAGATTCACCGGGGAGCTGTTTTTT.

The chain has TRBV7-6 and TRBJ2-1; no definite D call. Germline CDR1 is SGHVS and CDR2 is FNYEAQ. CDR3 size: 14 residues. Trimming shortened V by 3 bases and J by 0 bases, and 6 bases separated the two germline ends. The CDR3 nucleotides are TGTGCCAGCAGCTTTTCGAGCTCCTACAATGAGCAGTTCTTC. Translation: CASSFSSSYNEQFF. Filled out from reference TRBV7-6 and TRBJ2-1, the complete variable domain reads GAGVSQSPRYKVTKRGQDVALRCDPISGHVSLYWYRQALGQGPEFLTYFNYEAQQDKSGLPNDRFSAERPEGSISTLTIQRTEQRDSAMYRCASSFSSSYNEQFFGPGTRLTVL.

In DNA, the CDR3 is TGTGCCAGCAGCCCGGGAGGGGCACGTGAAGCTTTCTTT. Translated, it gives CASSPGGAREAFF. The J gene is TRBJ1-1, the V gene TRBV7-9, with D possibly being TRBD1 (5 bases). The CDR3 has 13 amino acids. V was cut by 5 bases and J by 7 bases, with 14 bases left in between. Germline values: CDR1 SEHNR, CDR2 FQNEAQ (reference sequence). Together with reference TRBV7-9 and TRBJ1-1, the CDR3 gives the full variable domain: DTGVSQNPRHKITKRGQNVTFRCDPISEHNRLYWYRQTLGQGPEFLTYFQNEAQLEKSRLLSDRFSAERPKGSFSTLEIQRTEQGDSAMYLCASSPGGAREAFFGQGTRLTVV.

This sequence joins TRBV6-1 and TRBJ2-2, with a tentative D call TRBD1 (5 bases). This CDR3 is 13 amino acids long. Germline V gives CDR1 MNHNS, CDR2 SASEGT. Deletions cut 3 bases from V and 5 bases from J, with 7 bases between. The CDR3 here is CASSDAGTGELFF. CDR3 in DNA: TGTGCCAGCAGTGACGCAGGGACCGGGGAGCTGTTTTTT.

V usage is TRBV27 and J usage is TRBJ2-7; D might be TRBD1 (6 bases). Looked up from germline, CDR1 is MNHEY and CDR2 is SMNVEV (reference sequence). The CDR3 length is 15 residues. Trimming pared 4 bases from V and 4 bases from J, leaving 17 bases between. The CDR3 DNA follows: TGTGCCAGCAGTTCCTCCGGGACATTTAATTACGAGCAGTACTTC. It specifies CASSSSGTFNYEQYF.

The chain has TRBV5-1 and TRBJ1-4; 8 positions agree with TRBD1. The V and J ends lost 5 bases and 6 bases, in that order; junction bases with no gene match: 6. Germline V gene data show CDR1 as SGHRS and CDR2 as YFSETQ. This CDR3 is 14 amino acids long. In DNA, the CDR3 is TGCGCCAGCAGTTTTCAGGGGGCTTATGAAAAACTGTTTTTT. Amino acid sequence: CASSFQGAYEKLFF.